This T cell receptor beta chain came from a study of T cell clonality in common variable immunodeficiency. Control and CVID samples contributed equal amounts of genomic DNA. Sequencing was performed with immunoSEQ multiplex PCR; in TCRdb, only in-frame clones are kept and a portion is missing. The sample counts fewer than 65,000 clones, none seen once; the ten largest own about 0.85%. Most patients and controls had Caucasian heritage. Study outcomes and limitations: CVID subjects shared fewer TCRbeta clones than healthy controls did. Reportedly, TCR beta sequences from common variable immunodeficiency showed fewer deletions and N-nucleotide insertions.

This clone has ten or more counts. Antigen specificity is unknown. The receptor was isolated from a person between 18 and 75 years old in good health. Material: peripheral blood mononuclear cells.

CDR3 DNA (partial): TGCGCCAGCAGGGTGAGCCCGGTTTGGAATCAGCCC. The encoded protein is CASRVSPVWNQP. The entire CDR3 sequence reads CASRVSPVWNQPQHF. V and J are TRBV5-1 and TRBJ1-5; D remains unclear. The read ends 3 residues before the CDR3 terminus; that terminus is restored from the germline J gene. The CDR3 has 15 residues. The V and J ends lost 5 bases and 4 bases respectively, with 16 bases between them. CDR1 and CDR2 from the germline V gene are SGHRS and YFSETQ.